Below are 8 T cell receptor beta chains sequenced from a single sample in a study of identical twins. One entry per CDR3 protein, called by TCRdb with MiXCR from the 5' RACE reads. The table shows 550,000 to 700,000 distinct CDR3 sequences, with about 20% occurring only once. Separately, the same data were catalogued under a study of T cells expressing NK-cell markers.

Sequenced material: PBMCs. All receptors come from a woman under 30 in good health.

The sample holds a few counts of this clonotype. The CDR3 spells CSARDTGTGGYNEQFF. The CDR3 nucleotides read TGCAGTGCTAGAGATACCGGGACAGGGGGATACAATGAGCAGTTCTTC. The chain carries TRBV20-1 and TRBJ2-1; 11 nucleotides match TRBD1. Germline-derived CDR1 and CDR2 are DFQATT and SNEGSKA (reference sequence). Unmatched junction bases numbered 5, after V lost 0 bases and J lost 4 bases. The CDR3 extends over 16 amino acids.

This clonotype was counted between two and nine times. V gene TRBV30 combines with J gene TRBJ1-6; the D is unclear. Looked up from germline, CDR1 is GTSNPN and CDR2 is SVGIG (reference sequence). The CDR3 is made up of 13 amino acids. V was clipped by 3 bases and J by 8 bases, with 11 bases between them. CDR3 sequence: CAWRKGPDSPLHF. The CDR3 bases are TGTGCCTGGAGGAAAGGGCCAGATTCACCCCTCCACTTT.

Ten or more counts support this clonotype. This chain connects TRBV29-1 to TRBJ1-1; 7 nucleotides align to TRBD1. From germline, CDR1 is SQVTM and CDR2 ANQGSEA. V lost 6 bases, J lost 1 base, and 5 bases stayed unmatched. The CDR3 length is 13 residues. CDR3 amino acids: CSVVRQGNTEAFF. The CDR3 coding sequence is TGCAGCGTCGTCAGACAGGGGAACACTGAAGCTTTCTTT.

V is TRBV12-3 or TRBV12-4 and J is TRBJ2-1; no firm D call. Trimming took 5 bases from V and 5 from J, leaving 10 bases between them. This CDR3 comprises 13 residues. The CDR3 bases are TGTGCCAGCAGTCTAGACCCTGACAATGAGCAGTTCTTC. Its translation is CASSLDPDNEQFF.

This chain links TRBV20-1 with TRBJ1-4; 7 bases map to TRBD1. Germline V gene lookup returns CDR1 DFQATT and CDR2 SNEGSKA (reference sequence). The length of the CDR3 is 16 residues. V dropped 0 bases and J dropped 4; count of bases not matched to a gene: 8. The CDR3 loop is CSARERGGQINEKLFF. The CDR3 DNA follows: TGCAGTGCTAGAGAGAGAGGGGGACAGATTAATGAAAAACTGTTTTTT.

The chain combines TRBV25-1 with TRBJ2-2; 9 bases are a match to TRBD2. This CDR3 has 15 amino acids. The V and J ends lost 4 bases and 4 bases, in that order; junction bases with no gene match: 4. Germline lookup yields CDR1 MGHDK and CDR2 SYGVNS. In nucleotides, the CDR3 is TGTGCCAGCAGTGCCGAGACTAGCGGCACCGGGGAGCTGTTTTTT. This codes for CASSAETSGTGELFF. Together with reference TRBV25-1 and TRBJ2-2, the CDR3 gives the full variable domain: EADIYQTPRYLVIGTGKKITLECSQTMGHDKMYWYQQDPGMELHLIHYSYGVNSTEKGDLSSESTVSRIRTEHFPLTLESARPSHTSQYLCASSAETSGTGELFFGEGSRLTVL.

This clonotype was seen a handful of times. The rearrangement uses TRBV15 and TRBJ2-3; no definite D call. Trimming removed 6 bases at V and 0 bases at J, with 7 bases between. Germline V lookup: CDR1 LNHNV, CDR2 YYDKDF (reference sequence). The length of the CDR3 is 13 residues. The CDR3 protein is CATRGGSTDTQYF. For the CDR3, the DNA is TGTGCCACCAGAGGTGGTAGCACAGATACGCAGTATTTT.

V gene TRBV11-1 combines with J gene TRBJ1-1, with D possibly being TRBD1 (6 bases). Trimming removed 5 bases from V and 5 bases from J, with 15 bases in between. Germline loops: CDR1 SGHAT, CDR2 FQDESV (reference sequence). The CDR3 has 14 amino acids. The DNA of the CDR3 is TGTGCCAGCAGCGCCCGACAGGCCGGGACTGAAGCTTTCTTT. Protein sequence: CASSARQAGTEAFF.